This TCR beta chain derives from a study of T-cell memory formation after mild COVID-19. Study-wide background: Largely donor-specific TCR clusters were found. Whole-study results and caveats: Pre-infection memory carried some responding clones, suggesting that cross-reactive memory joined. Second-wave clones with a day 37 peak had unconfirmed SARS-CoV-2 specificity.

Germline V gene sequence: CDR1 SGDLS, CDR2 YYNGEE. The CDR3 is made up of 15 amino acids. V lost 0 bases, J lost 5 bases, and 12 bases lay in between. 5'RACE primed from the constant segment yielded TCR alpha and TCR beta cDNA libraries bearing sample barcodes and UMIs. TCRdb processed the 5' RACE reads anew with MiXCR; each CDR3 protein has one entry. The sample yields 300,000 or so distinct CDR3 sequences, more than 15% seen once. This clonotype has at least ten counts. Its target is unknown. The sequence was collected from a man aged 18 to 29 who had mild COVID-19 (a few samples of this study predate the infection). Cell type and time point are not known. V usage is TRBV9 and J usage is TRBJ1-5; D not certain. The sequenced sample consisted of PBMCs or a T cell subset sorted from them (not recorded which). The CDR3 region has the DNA TGTGCCAGCAGCGTAGGGGCAGCCTCTCATCAGCCCCAGCATTTT. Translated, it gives CASSVGAASHQPQHF.